One sample yielded the 18 T cell receptor beta chains listed below, sequenced in a study of post-analysis software for immune sequencing data. These TCRs are of unknown antigen specificity. Every TCR beta cDNA library bore unique molecular identifiers. TCRdb reanalysed the PCR reads using MiXCR and keeps one entry per CDR3 protein. The data hold about 560,000 distinct CDR3 sequences, with roughly 46% observed a single time. Study-wide findings and caveats: Patients had higher frequencies than controls of a few TRBV segments, including TRBV5-6, TRBV5-1 and TRBV20-1.

Sequences were obtained from blood. These receptors all come from a girl aged 10-17 years with multiple sclerosis.

The chain carries TRBV6-5 and TRBJ2-7, with D possibly TRBD1 on 5 matching bases. Germline CDR1 reads MNHEY; CDR2 reads SVGAGI. V was shortened by 8 bases and J by 1 base, with 12 bases between the two germline ends. There are 13 residues in the CDR3. The CDR3 here is CASVGRVSYEQYF. The CDR3 nucleotides are TGTGCCAGCGTAGGCAGGGTTTCCTACGAGCAGTACTTC.

The J gene is TRBJ2-1, the V gene TRBV12-3 or TRBV12-4; TRBD2 agrees at 14 bases. The J segment lost 7 bases and the V segment lost 6 bases, leaving 14 bases of the junction unmatched. The length of the CDR3 is 18 residues. The CDR3 sequence: CASSLGLAGVLRQNEQFF. The CDR3, as DNA: TGTGCCAGCAGCCTGGGACTAGCGGGAGTCTTGAGACAGAATGAGCAGTTCTTC.

The chain has TRBV6-5 and TRBJ2-3; a weak D match, TRBD1 (5 bases). Germline V lookup: CDR1 MNHEY, CDR2 SVGAGI. Trimming took off 5 bases at V and 6 bases at J, with 12 bases between the two ends. There are 13 residues in the CDR3. This CDR3 is CASSPLGRDTQYF. The DNA for the CDR3 is TGTGCCAGCAGTCCTCTGGGGCGGGATACGCAGTATTTT.

The chain links TRBV12-3 or TRBV12-4 to TRBJ2-4; TRBD2 aligns across 9 bases. The junction had 12 bases not matched to a gene; V was cut back by 6 bases and J by 6 bases. The CDR3 covers 16 residues. CDR3 DNA: TGTGCCAGCAGCCAGCTGGCGGGAGGGCCGGGAAACATTCAGTACTTC. This codes for CASSQLAGGPGNIQYF.

This clonotype has a handful of counts. This chain links TRBV29-1 with TRBJ1-2; possibly TRBD1 for D (5 bases). The CDR3 is 12 residues long. CDR1 is SQVTM, CDR2 ANQGSEA, per germline. Trimming cost V 7 bases and J 4 bases, with 13 bases left between them. CDR3 nucleotide sequence: TGCAGCGGAGGGGTGGGCGGCTATGGCTACACCTTC. It codes for CSGGVGGYGYTF.

The chain links TRBV7-2 to TRBJ1-2; D is unresolved. V lost 6 bases, J lost 7 bases, and 12 bases lay in between. Germline CDR1 reads SGHTA; CDR2 reads FQGNSA. The CDR3 loop spans 12 amino acids. CDR3 DNA sequence: TGTGCCAGCAGAATGTGGGCCCTTGGCTACACCTTC. Encoded protein: CASRMWALGYTF.

This clonotype was picked up a small number of times. A clone one base away is much larger, so this may be a read error. CDR3 sequence (DNA): TGTGCCAGCAGGGAGGACAGCTCCTACAATGAGCAGTTCTTC. The encoded protein is CASREDSSYNEQFF. The J gene is TRBJ2-1, the V gene TRBV6-4; perhaps TRBD1 as D (6 bases). Germline lookup yields CDR1 MRHNA and CDR2 SNTAGT. This CDR3 is built from 14 residues. Deletions cut 6 bases from V and 0 bases from J, with 9 bases between.

This clonotype was counted once. Here the CDR3 reads CASSQGLLAGGNEQFF. DNA for the CDR3: TGTGCCAGCAGCCAAGGACTGCTAGCGGGAGGGAATGAGCAGTTCTTC. V and J are TRBV14 and TRBJ2-1; 12 positions agree with TRBD2. CDR1 SGHDN and CDR2 FVKESK come from the germline V gene. CDR3 length: 16 residues. V lost 1 base and J lost 7; bases outside the gene matches: 5. Filled out from reference TRBV14 and TRBJ2-1, the complete variable domain reads EAGVTQFPSHSVIEKGQTVTLRCDPISGHDNLYWYRRVMGKEIKFLLHFVKESKQDESGMPNNRFLAERTGGTYSTLKVQPAELEDSGVYFCASSQGLLAGGNEQFFGPGTRLTVL.

This clonotype was counted only a few times. V gene TRBV2 combines with J gene TRBJ1-4; D is possibly TRBD1 (6 bases). The CDR3 is 14 amino acids. Germline V lookup: CDR1 SNHLY, CDR2 FYNNEI. V was clipped by 6 bases and J by 6 bases, with 14 bases between them. The CDR3 region has the DNA TGTGCCAGCAGAGAGACAGGCATCGATGAAAAACTGTTTTTT. Translated, it gives CASRETGIDEKLFF.

This chain links TRBV5-1 with TRBJ2-5, with 8 bases matching TRBD1. The J call may be wrong; the DNA end is better matched by TRBJ2-7. CDR3 length: 14 residues. Germline values: CDR1 SGHRS, CDR2 YFSETQ. The CDR3 region has the DNA TGCGCCAGCAGCCTGAGGACAGGGACGAACGAGCAGTACTTC. As protein: CASSLRTGTNEQYF.

The rearrangement links TRBV12-3 or TRBV12-4 to TRBJ1-2; TRBD1 matches at 8 bases. After removal of 8 bases from V and 0 bases from J, the junction contained 5 bases not matched to a gene. The CDR3 loop spans 14 amino acids. The CDR3 protein is CASGGQAPNYGYTF. The CDR3 DNA follows: TGTGCCAGCGGGGGACAGGCTCCTAACTATGGCTACACCTTC.

This clonotype was found a few times. The V call is TRBV20-1, the J call TRBJ1-2, with D uncertain. V gave up 5 bases and J gave up 6 bases, with 16 bases separating them. CDR1 DFQATT and CDR2 SNEGSKA come from the germline V gene (reference sequence). The CDR3 is 13 amino acids. The CDR3: CSALTFDTDGYTF. The DNA of the CDR3 is TGCAGTGCTCTTACCTTCGACACCGATGGCTACACCTTC.

The chain carries TRBV11-2 and TRBJ2-5; 7 bases align to TRBD1. The J call may be in error: the DNA end matches TRBJ2-7 better. Germline V gives CDR1 SGHAT, CDR2 FQNNGV. The CDR3 loop spans 15 amino acids. CDR3 protein: CASSLAPDRAYEQYF. In nucleotides, the CDR3 is TGTGCCAGCAGCTTAGCCCCCGACAGGGCATACGAGCAGTACTTC.

The gene calls are TRBV25-1 and TRBJ1-1, with D uncertain. CDR3 length: 13 amino acids. Germline loops: CDR1 MGHDK, CDR2 SYGVNS. V lost 1 base and J 4 bases, leaving 7 bases between the germline ends. CDR3 in DNA: TGTGCCAGCAGTGAATCCTGGGCCACTGAAGCTTTCTTT. Translated, it gives CASSESWATEAFF.

This clonotype was recorded a few times. The chain combines TRBV5-1 with TRBJ2-3; 8 positions agree with TRBD2. The CDR3 has 16 residues. CDR1 is SGHRS, CDR2 YFSETQ, per germline. The ends lost 1 base at V and 0 bases at J; junction bases unmatched: 4. CDR3 region: CASSLQLAVSTDTQYF. CDR3 bases: TGCGCCAGCAGCTTGCAACTAGCGGTTAGCACAGATACGCAGTATTTT.

The CDR3 sequence: CASSQGHGSLYEQYF. In nucleotides, the CDR3 is TGTGCCAGCAGCCAAGGGCACGGATCACTCTACGAGCAGTACTTC. This rearrangement joins TRBV4-2 to TRBJ2-7; D ambiguous. The CDR3 runs to 15 residues. CDR1 and CDR2 from the germline V gene are LGHNA and YNFKEQ. V was clipped by 1 base and J by 3 bases, with 13 bases between them.

This clonotype was recorded at least ten times. The CDR3 nucleotides are TGTGCCAGCAGCTTATTCATCACAGATACGCAGTATTTT. Encoded protein: CASSLFITDTQYF. The genes are TRBV7-8 and TRBJ2-3; D call uncertain. The V end was cut by 2 bases, the J end by 2 bases, with 5 bases between. Germline CDR1 and CDR2: SGHVS and FQNEAQ. The CDR3 covers 13 residues.

This clonotype came up a few times. CDR3 in amino acids: CASSQGTSPLEQYF. The CDR3 bases are TGCGCCAGCAGCCAAGGGACTAGCCCTCTCGAGCAGTACTTC. The chain recombines TRBV5-1 with TRBJ2-7, with 9 nucleotides matching TRBD2. V was pared by 4 bases and J by 6 bases, with 8 bases of the junction left unmatched. Germline V gene lookup returns CDR1 SGHRS and CDR2 YFSETQ. This CDR3 is built from 14 residues.